This passage covers 19 T cell receptor beta chains from one sample sequenced in a study of cytomegalovirus exposure and HLA in healthy donors (dated by TCRdb to the late 2010s). Preparation of the library involved the immunoSEQ multiplex PCR assay. For the multiplex PCR, a mixture combining 60 forward primers for TCR Vbeta segments and 13 reverse primers for TCR Jbeta segments was used. The table comes from immuneACCESS by way of TCRdb, which keeps in-frame sequences with V and J called. Part of the clones is missing from these tables; in studies checked, under half for an unresolved V gene and the rest for unknown reasons. The sample contains some 190,000 clones, 75% to 85% of them found a single time. The ten largest clones add up to roughly 1.5% of the sample. Sequencing was performed on PBMCs. The receptors derive from a man between 18 and 29 years old in good health and CMV-seronegative.

CDR3 sequence: CASSFWDRGEAGANVLTF. Written as DNA, the CDR3 is TGTGCCAGCAGCTTTTGGGACAGGGGTGAAGCTGGGGCCAACGTCCTGACTTTC. The chain joins TRBV9 to TRBJ2-6; 10 positions match TRBD1. The CDR3 spans 18 residues. Trimming removed 4 bases from V and 2 bases from J; junction bases left unmatched: 9. CDR1 and CDR2 from the germline V gene are SGDLS and YYNGEE.

This clone was picked up a small number of times. The gene calls are TRBV5-6 and TRBJ2-5; the D is unclear. Gene TRBJ2-7 matches the end of the DNA better, so the J call may be wrong. The germline V gene has CDR1 SGHDT and CDR2 YYEEEE. The CDR3 length is 13 residues. The CDR3 coding sequence is TGTGCCAGCAGCTTGGTCAGCGCCTACGAGCAGTACTTC. This gives the protein CASSLVSAYEQYF.

This clone was counted once. V gene TRBV5-1 combines with J gene TRBJ1-5; a possible D gene is TRBD1 (6 bases). V was shortened by 5 bases and J by 6 bases, with 12 bases between the two germline ends. CDR3 length equals 13 residues. Germline lookup yields CDR1 SGHRS and CDR2 YFSETQ. CDR3 region: CASSFGGGQPQHF. The CDR3 bases are TGCGCCAGCAGTTTTGGGGGCGGTCAGCCCCAGCATTTT.

The J gene is TRBJ2-2, the V gene TRBV5-1; possible D gene TRBD1, 5 bases. The germline gives CDR1 SGHRS, CDR2 YFSETQ. Trimming took off 2 bases at V and 5 bases at J, with 19 bases between the two ends. CDR3 size: 17 residues. For the CDR3, the DNA is TGCGCCAGCAGCTTTGGTGGGGCTGGGGCGCTAACCGGGGAGCTGTTTTTT. Encoded protein: CASSFGGAGALTGELFF.

The rearrangement uses TRBV6-1 and TRBJ1-5; the D gene is possibly TRBD1 (5 bases). The V gene lost 5 bases and the J gene lost 6 bases, with 11 bases spanning the gap. Looked up from germline, CDR1 is MNHNS and CDR2 is SASEGT. The CDR3 totals 13 residues. The CDR3 DNA is TGTGCCAGCAGTTATCAGGGTACTCAGCCCCAGCATTTT. Translating gives CASSYQGTQPQHF.

The rearrangement joins TRBV21-1 to TRBJ1-5. TRBV21-1 is given as a pseudogene. The CDR3 loop spans 14 amino acids. The CDR3 is CASIEGRWDQPQHF. CDR3 bases: TGTGCCAGCATTGAGGGTAGGTGGGATCAGCCCCAGCATTTT.

This sequence joins TRBV9 and TRBJ2-6; D is perhaps TRBD1 (5 bases). The CDR3 spans 16 residues. Trimming left V 7 bases short and J 4 bases short, with 18 bases between. Germline CDR1 is SGDLS and CDR2 is YYNGEE. CDR3 in DNA: TGTGCCAGCTCCCCCCTTTGGGGCACCGGGGCCAACGTCCTGACTTTC. Its protein is CASSPLWGTGANVLTF. Full variable domain (rest looked up from reference TRBV9 and TRBJ2-6): DSGVTQTPKHLITATGQRVTLRCSPRSGDLSVYWYQQSLDQGLQFLIQYYNGEERAKGNILERFSAQQFPDLHSELNLSSLELGDSALYFCASSPLWGTGANVLTFGAGSRLTVL.

The chain links TRBV19 to TRBJ2-1, with TRBD2 identical over 11 bases. The CDR3 has 16 residues. Looked up from germline, CDR1 is LNHDA and CDR2 is SQIVND (reference sequence). With V trimmed by 2 bases and J by 0 bases, 0 bases remained unmatched. CDR3 DNA: TGTGCCAGTAGTATAACTAGCGGGAGCTCCTACAATGAGCAGTTCTTC. Protein product: CASSITSGSSYNEQFF. The variable domain in full, completed from reference TRBV19 and TRBJ2-1, reads DGGITQSPKYLFRKEGQNVTLSCEQNLNHDAMYWYRQDPGQGLRLIYYSQIVNDFQKGDIAEGYSVSREKKESFPLTVTSAQKNPTAFYLCASSITSGSSYNEQFFGPGTRLTVL.

In DNA, the CDR3 is TGTGCCAGCAGGGGACAGTTAGCTAACTATGGCTACACCTTC. This codes for CASRGQLANYGYTF. The chain joins TRBV28 to TRBJ1-2, with 7 bases fitting TRBD1. This CDR3 has 14 amino acids. The J segment lost 0 bases and the V segment lost 6 bases, leaving 4 bases of the junction unmatched. From germline, CDR1 is MDHEN and CDR2 SYDVKM.

The chain is built from TRBV27 and TRBJ2-7, with 9 bases fitting TRBD1. The CDR3 is 16 amino acids. The ends lost 5 bases at V and 2 bases at J; junction bases unmatched: 10. Per the germline V gene, CDR1 is MNHEY and CDR2 is SMNVEV (reference sequence). This CDR3 is CASSLLPGTGTYEQYF. CDR3 DNA: TGTGCCAGCAGTCTCCTCCCCGGGACAGGGACCTACGAGCAGTACTTC.

The chain links TRBV9 to TRBJ2-1, with TRBD2 identical over 8 bases. The CDR3 is 15 residues long. Looked up from germline, CDR1 is SGDLS and CDR2 is YYNGEE. V shed 3 bases and J 5 bases; nucleotides not matched to a gene: 7. CDR3 nucleotide sequence: TGTGCCAGCAGCGCCGCGGGGGGTAGCCACAATGAGCAGTTCTTC. It is translated as CASSAAGGSHNEQFF.

The chain has TRBV28 and TRBJ2-3; 13 positions match TRBD2. This CDR3 has 14 residues. CDR1 and CDR2 from the germline V gene are MDHEN and SYDVKM. V lost 7 bases and J lost 11; bases outside the gene matches: 9. The CDR3, as DNA: TGTGCCAGCACTCCGGGACTAGCGGGGTCTTGGCAGTATTTT. It encodes CASTPGLAGSWQYF.

This chain connects TRBV10-2 to TRBJ1-2, with TRBD1 matching 7 bases. The CDR3 runs 13 residues. J was trimmed by 8 bases and V by 4 bases; bases with no gene match: 7. Germline assignment: CDR1 WSHSY and CDR2 SAAADI. The CDR3 coding sequence is TGCGCCAGCAGTGGACAGGGACTTGGCGGCTACACCTTC. It codes for CASSGQGLGGYTF.

CDR3 sequence: CAWSVSGGTAREQYF. The CDR3 region has the DNA TGTGCCTGGAGTGTGAGTGGGGGGACAGCGCGAGAGCAGTACTTC. The chain couples TRBV30 to TRBJ2-7; D might be TRBD1 (7 bases). The CDR3 runs 15 residues. Germline loops: CDR1 GTSNPN, CDR2 SVGIG (reference sequence). The V gene lost 0 bases and the J gene lost 7 bases, with 19 bases spanning the gap. Based on the CDR3 plus reference TRBV30 and TRBJ2-7, the full variable domain is SQTIHQWPATLVQPVGSPLSLECTVEGTSNPNLYWYRQAAGRGLQLLFYSVGIGQISSEVPQNLSASRPQDRQFILSSKKLLLSDSGFYLCAWSVSGGTAREQYFGPGTRLTVT.

The chain joins TRBV6-1 to TRBJ1-1; D remains ambiguous. This CDR3 region has 14 residues. Trimming took off 1 base at V and 3 bases at J, with 9 bases between the two ends. The germline V gene has CDR1 MNHNS and CDR2 SASEGT. CDR3 amino acids: CASSEGGGYTEAFF. The CDR3, as DNA: TGTGCCAGCAGTGAAGGCGGTGGTTACACTGAAGCTTTCTTT.

The V gene is TRBV5-1, the J gene TRBJ2-7, with TRBD2 matching over 11 bases. The CDR3 runs to 18 residues. V was pared by 3 bases and J by 0 bases, with 11 bases of the junction left unmatched. CDR1 is SGHRS, CDR2 YFSETQ, per germline. CDR3 sequence: CASSSPEPSGRSSYEQYF. The DNA for the CDR3 is TGCGCCAGCAGCTCCCCGGAACCTAGCGGGAGGAGCTCCTACGAGCAGTACTTC.

The V gene is TRBV7-8, the J gene TRBJ1-2, with 8 bases aligning to TRBD1. With V trimmed by 5 bases and J by 4 bases, 6 bases remained unmatched. The germline V gene has CDR1 SGHVS and CDR2 FQNEAQ. The CDR3 consists of 14 residues. The CDR3 reads CASSETGVAYGYTF. As DNA, the CDR3 is TGTGCCAGCAGCGAGACAGGGGTTGCCTATGGCTACACCTTC.

The table lists this clone with a few counts. The chain links TRBV28 to TRBJ1-4; maybe TRBD1 (5 bases). The germline V and J ends were trimmed by 1 base and 1 base, with 7 bases remaining between them. The germline V gene encodes CDR1 MDHEN and CDR2 SYDVKM. This CDR3 has 15 amino acids. CDR3 sequence reads: CASSLFGQTNEKLFF. Here the CDR3 DNA reads TGTGCCAGCAGTTTATTCGGACAAACTAATGAAAAACTGTTTTTT. Combining the CDR3 with reference TRBV28 and TRBJ1-4 gives the whole variable domain DVKVTQSSRYLVKRTGEKVFLECVQDMDHENMFWYRQDPGLGLRLIYFSYDVKMKEKGDIPEGYSVSREKKERFSLILESASTNQTSMYLCASSLFGQTNEKLFFGSGTQLSVL.

Worth noting for this clone: The sample carries other DNA sequences with the same CDR3. CDR3: CASSPQQGSPLHF. CDR3 nucleotides: TGTGCCAGCTCACCACAACAGGGCTCACCCCTCCACTTT. The chain recombines TRBV18 with TRBJ1-6, with D maybe TRBD1 (6 bases). Trimming took off 1 base at V and 10 bases at J, with 8 bases between the two ends. Germline lookup yields CDR1 KGHSH and CDR2 LQKENI. The CDR3 has 13 residues.